Listed below are T cell receptor beta chains from one sample, sequenced in a study of shared clonotypes between healthy human individuals. Clones were sequenced by immunoSEQ multiplex PCR, and TCRdb holds only the in-frame ones, with some missing. The sample carries over a million clones, approximately 76% recorded once. Material for sequencing was memory CD4+ T cells sorted from blood. The receptors were gathered from a man aged 18 to 29 in good health. Both conserved end residues are part of each CDR3. D genes are given only for firm matches. Rows may omit the clone size; those that give it use once, few, many or a size class.

j_gene	d_gene	v_gene	abundance	CDR3aa	CDR3nt
TRBJ1-1	NA	TRBV7-2	NA	CASSFNQVNTEAFF	TGTGCCAGCAGCTTCAATCAAGTGAACACTGAAGCTTTCTTT
TRBJ1-2	NA	TRBV7-2	NA	CASSPRGSQSNYGYTF	TGTGCCAGCAGCCCGCGGGGGTCACAGTCTAACTATGGCTACACCTTC
TRBJ2-3	TRBD2	TRBV29-1	NA	CSVDAGTSGGADTQYF	TGCAGCGTTGACGCCGGGACTAGCGGGGGTGCAGATACGCAGTATTTT
TRBJ2-3	NA	TRBV7-6	NA	CASSLVRQDTQYF	TGTGCCAGCAGCTTAGTGAGGCAAGATACGCAGTATTTT
TRBJ2-5	TRBD2	TRBV7-2	NA	CASSRGPGGGETQYF	TGTGCCAGCAGCCGCGGGCCCGGGGGAGGGGAGACCCAGTACTTC
TRBJ2-4	NA	TRBV27	NA	CASSLSGVAKNIQYF	TGTGCCAGCAGTTTGTCAGGGGTAGCCAAAAACATTCAGTACTTC
TRBJ2-2	NA	TRBV7-9	NA	CASSLVGVGPGELFF	TGTGCCAGCAGCCTAGTTGGAGTAGGACCCGGGGAGCTGTTTTTT
TRBJ1-2	TRBD1	TRBV13	once	CASSSGPGQGEGYTF	TGTGCCAGCAGCTCAGGCCCGGGACAGGGTGAAGGCTACACCTTC
TRBJ1-4	NA	TRBV5-1	NA	CASSAGGKNEKLFF	TGCGCCAGCAGCGCGGGGGGAAAGAATGAAAAACTGTTTTTT
TRBJ2-7	NA	TRBV6-1	few	CASRGGIGDYEQYF	TGTGCCAGCAGAGGGGGGATAGGGGACTACGAGCAGTACTTC
TRBJ1-1	NA	TRBV7-8	once	CASSLAGDYTEAFF	TGTGCCAGCAGCTTAGCTGGGGATTACACTGAAGCTTTCTTT
TRBJ2-3	TRBD2	TRBV7-9	NA	CASSPVSGRADTQYF	TGTGCCAGCAGCCCTGTTAGCGGGAGGGCCGATACGCAGTATTTT
TRBJ2-5	TRBD1	TRBV7-9	once	CASSPRTGVPSQETQYF	TGTGCCAGCAGCCCGCGTACAGGGGTACCGTCGCAAGAGACCCAGTACTTC
TRBJ1-2	TRBD1	TRBV5-1	NA	CASRIGPTGADVYGYTF	TGCGCCAGCAGGATAGGGCCGACAGGGGCCGACGTCTATGGCTACACCTTC
TRBJ2-1	NA	TRBV13	NA	CASSLAGRRNEQFF	TGTGCCAGCAGCTTAGCCGGCCGTCGGAATGAGCAGTTCTTC